Below, one TCR beta chain is given with its context. This sample is drawn from a study of T cell responses to AZD1222 COVID-19 vaccine. This CDR3 has 15 amino acids. Unmatched junction bases numbered 4, after V lost 3 bases and J lost 2 bases. Germline CDR1 is LNHDA and CDR2 is SQIVND (reference sequence). Clones were sequenced by immunoSEQ multiplex PCR, and TCRdb holds only the in-frame ones, with some missing. The sample holds roughly 100,000 clones, about nine tenths seen once. Here the sequenced sample was peripheral blood, taken 28 days after the second AZD1222 dose. This TCR was sampled from an adult who received the AZD1222 COVID-19 vaccine. This chain uses TRBV19 with TRBJ2-3, with 8 bases that match TRBD2. The CDR3 spells CASSMVAGNTDTQYF. For the CDR3, the DNA is TGTGCCAGTAGTATGGTAGCGGGGAACACAGATACGCAGTATTTT.